This T cell receptor beta chain was retrieved from a study of blood T cell repertoires in COVID-19. On the study more broadly: Acute and convalescent COVID-19 samples came from the United States, Italy and Spain.

In the original analysis: Amplification from reference gene primers served as the basis for estimated nucleated cell counts. Assay used: immunoSEQ multiplex PCR; TCRdb lists only in-frame clones, some missing. V, J and clone size are those of that table, while D and trimming were read from the DNA. The table records approximately 210,000 clones, roughly four fifths of them present only once. The V gene's germline CDR1 is SGHKS and CDR2 YYEKEE (reference sequence). This CDR3 is 16 amino acids long. The V end was cut by 4 bases, the J end by 1 base, with 18 bases between. This clone was counted once. The receptor's source is a woman aged 50 to 60 with active or convalescent COVID-19. The material sequenced was peripheral blood. The V call is TRBV5-5, the J call TRBJ2-7; D is unresolved. The CDR3 loop reads CASSIQPVDPSYEQYF. The CDR3, as DNA: TGTGCCAGCAGCATACAGCCGGTCGACCCTTCCTACGAGCAGTACTTC.